Below, one TCR beta chain is given with its context. This record belongs to a study of blood T cell repertoires in COVID-19. The assay was immunoSEQ multiplex PCR, and TCRdb's table has in-frame clones only and misses some. The repertoire has over 150,000 clones, about 79% of them found once; the top ten carry 25% to 30%. Between the trimmed V and J ends, which lost 5 bases and 1 base, there was a span of 12 bases. Germline CDR1 reads SGHNT; CDR2 reads YENEEA. The CDR3 totals 15 residues. Sequencing used peripheral blood. The chain combines TRBV11-3 with TRBJ2-1, with a weak D call TRBD2 (5 bases). The sequence came from a woman aged 60-75 years with acute or convalescent COVID-19. The CDR3 is CASSPAAVSYNEQFF. CDR3 bases: TGTGCCAGCAGCCCTGCAGCGGTTTCCTACAATGAGCAGTTCTTC.